This T cell receptor (beta chain) was observed in a study of blood T cell repertoires in COVID-19. Assay used: immunoSEQ multiplex PCR; TCRdb lists only in-frame clones, some missing. The profile shows roughly 110,000 clones, about 91% of them singletons. This TCR was sampled from a man in his fifties or sixties with active or convalescent COVID-19. Sequenced material: peripheral blood.

The CDR3 bases are TGTGCCAGCGGGGCGAGCGGGAGTTACAATGAGCAGTTCTTC. Protein sequence: CASGASGSYNEQFF. The chain joins TRBV5-4 to TRBJ2-1; 8 nucleotides align to TRBD2. Germline V gives CDR1 SGHNT, CDR2 YYREEE (reference sequence). The V and J ends lost 7 bases and 4 bases, in that order; junction bases with no gene match: 7. This CDR3 is built from 14 residues.